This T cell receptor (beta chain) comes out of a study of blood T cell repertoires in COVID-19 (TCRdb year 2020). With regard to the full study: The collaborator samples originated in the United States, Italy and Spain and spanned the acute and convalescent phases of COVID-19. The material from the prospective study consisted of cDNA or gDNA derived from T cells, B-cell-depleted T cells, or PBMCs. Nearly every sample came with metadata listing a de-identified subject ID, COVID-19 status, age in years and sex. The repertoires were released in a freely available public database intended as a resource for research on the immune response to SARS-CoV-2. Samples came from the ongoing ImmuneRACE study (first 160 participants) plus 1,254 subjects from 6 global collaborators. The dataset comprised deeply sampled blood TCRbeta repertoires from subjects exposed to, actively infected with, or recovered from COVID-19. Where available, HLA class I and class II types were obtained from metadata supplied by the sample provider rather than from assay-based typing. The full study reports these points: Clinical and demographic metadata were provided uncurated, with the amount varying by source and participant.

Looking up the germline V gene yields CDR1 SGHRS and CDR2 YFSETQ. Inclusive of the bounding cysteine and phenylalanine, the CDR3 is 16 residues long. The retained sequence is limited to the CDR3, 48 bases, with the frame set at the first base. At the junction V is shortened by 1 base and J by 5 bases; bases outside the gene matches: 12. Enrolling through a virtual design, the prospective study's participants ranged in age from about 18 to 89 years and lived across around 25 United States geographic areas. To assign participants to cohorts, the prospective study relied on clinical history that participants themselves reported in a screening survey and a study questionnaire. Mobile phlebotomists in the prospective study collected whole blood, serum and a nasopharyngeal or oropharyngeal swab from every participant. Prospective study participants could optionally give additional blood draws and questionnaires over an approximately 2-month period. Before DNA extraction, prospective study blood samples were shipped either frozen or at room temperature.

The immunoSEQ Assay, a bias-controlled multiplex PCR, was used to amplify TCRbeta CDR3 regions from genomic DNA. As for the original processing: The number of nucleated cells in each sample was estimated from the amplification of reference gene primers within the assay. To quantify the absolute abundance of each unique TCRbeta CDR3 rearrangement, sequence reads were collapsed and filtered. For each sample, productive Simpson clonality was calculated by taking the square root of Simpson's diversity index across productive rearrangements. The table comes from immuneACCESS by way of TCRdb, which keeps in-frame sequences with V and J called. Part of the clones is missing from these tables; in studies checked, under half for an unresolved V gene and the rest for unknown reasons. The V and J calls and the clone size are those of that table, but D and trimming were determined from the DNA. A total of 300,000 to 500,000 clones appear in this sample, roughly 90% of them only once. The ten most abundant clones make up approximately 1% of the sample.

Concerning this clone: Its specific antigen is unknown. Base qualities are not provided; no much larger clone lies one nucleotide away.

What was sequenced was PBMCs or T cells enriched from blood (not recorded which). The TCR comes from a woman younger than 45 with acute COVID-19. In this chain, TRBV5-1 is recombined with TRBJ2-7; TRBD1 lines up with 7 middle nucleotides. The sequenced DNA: TGCGCCAGCAGCTTGCGGGTAAAGACAGGGAGCCACGAGCAGTACTTC. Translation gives CASSLRVKTGSHEQYF.